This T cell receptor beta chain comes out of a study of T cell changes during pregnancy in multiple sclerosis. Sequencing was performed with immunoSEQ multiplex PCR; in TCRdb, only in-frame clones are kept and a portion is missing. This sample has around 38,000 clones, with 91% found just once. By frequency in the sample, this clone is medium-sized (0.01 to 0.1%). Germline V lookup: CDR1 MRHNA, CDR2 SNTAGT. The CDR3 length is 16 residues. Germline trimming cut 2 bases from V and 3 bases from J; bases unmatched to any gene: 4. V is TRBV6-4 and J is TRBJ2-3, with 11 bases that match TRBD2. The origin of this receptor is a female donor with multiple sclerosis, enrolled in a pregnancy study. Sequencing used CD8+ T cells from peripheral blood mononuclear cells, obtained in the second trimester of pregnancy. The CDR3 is CASSDRSGGDTDTQYF. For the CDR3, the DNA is TGTGCCAGCAGTGACCGTAGCGGGGGGGATACAGATACGCAGTATTTT.